These 22 T cell receptor beta chains originate from one sample sequenced in a study of blood T cell repertoires in COVID-19. The repertoire was sequenced with immunoSEQ multiplex PCR; TCRdb's copy has only in-frame clones and lacks some. The sample yields about 350,000 clones, 85% to 90% seen once. The sequenced sample consisted of PBMCs or T cells enriched from blood (not recorded which). These receptors came from a woman in her 30s who had been exposed to COVID-19.

This clone was seen a single time. The gene calls are TRBV2 and TRBJ1-2; tentative D call: TRBD1 (5 bases). V lost 7 bases and J 4 bases, leaving 19 bases between the germline ends. The CDR3 covers 15 residues. Germline V lookup: CDR1 SNHLY, CDR2 FYNNEI. The CDR3: CASIAGGMGGYGYTF. The CDR3 region has the DNA TGTGCCAGCATCGCTGGCGGGATGGGGGGCTATGGCTACACCTTC. The entire variable domain, with the rest obtained from reference TRBV2 and TRBJ1-2, is as follows: EPEVTQTPSHQVTQMGQEVILRCVPISNHLYFYWYRQILGQKVEFLVSFYNNEISEKSEIFDDQFSVERPDGSNFTLKIRSTKLEDSAMYFCASIAGGMGGYGYTFGSGTRLTVV.

V is TRBV9 and J is TRBJ2-2, with 7 bases matching TRBD2. CDR1 and CDR2 from the germline V gene are SGDLS and YYNGEE. The CDR3 is 18 residues long. Trimming cost V 0 bases and J 4 bases; bases outside gene matches: 12. This CDR3 is CASSVVVTSRYGTGELFF. The CDR3 region has the DNA TGTGCCAGCAGCGTAGTCGTGACTAGCCGGTATGGCACCGGGGAGCTGTTTTTT.

This clone was detected a few times. The J gene is TRBJ1-4, the V gene TRBV19; D ambiguous. V was pared by 7 bases and J by 7 bases, with 16 bases between. The CDR3 runs 14 residues. Germline CDR1 and CDR2: LNHDA and SQIVND (reference sequence). The CDR3, as DNA: TGTGCCAGTACCCCGGTGCCAGGAGGTGAAAAACTGTTTTTT. Its translation is CASTPVPGGEKLFF. Full variable domain (outside the CDR3, taken from reference TRBV19 and TRBJ1-4): DGGITQSPKYLFRKEGQNVTLSCEQNLNHDAMYWYRQDPGQGLRLIYYSQIVNDFQKGDIAEGYSVSREKKESFPLTVTSAQKNPTAFYLCASTPVPGGEKLFFGSGTQLSVL.

The chain couples TRBV12-5 to TRBJ2-5; 12 bases agree with TRBD2. This CDR3 is 17 amino acids long. Germline CDR1 and CDR2: LGHNT and FRNRAP. V trimming: 6 bases; J trimming: 4 bases; junction bases outside the gene matches: 12. The CDR3 protein is CASGAAEGLAGRETQYF. Here the CDR3 DNA reads TGTGCTAGTGGCGCCGCCGAAGGACTAGCGGGAAGAGAGACCCAGTACTTC.

The CDR3 DNA is TGTGCCAGCAGTGATCTCTTGCTTGGACAGGGAAGGTATGGCTACACCTTC. Translating gives CASSDLLLGQGRYGYTF. The V gene is TRBV6-1, the J gene TRBJ1-2, with 8 bases lining up with TRBD1. Trimming at V came to 3 bases and at J to 5 bases, leaving 14 bases not matched to a gene. CDR3 size: 17 residues. Germline-derived CDR1 and CDR2 are MNHNS and SASEGT.

The chain joins TRBV3-1 (or the pseudogene TRBV3-2) to TRBJ2-1; 8 nucleotides match TRBD2. This CDR3 comprises 16 residues. After removal of 4 bases from V and 5 bases from J, the junction contained 10 bases not matched to a gene. Germline CDR1 LGHDT, CDR2 YNNKEL (reference sequence). The CDR3 sequence is CASSRNLAGLNNEQFF. DNA for the CDR3: TGTGCCAGCAGCCGAAACCTAGCGGGCCTAAACAATGAGCAGTTCTTC.

This clone has only one observation. This chain joins TRBV10-3 and TRBJ1-1, with D maybe TRBD1 (5 bases). The CDR3 totals 15 residues. Trimming cost V 2 bases and J 1 base, with 11 bases left between them. CDR1 and CDR2 (germline): ENHRY, SYGVKD. The CDR3: CAISEGGVENTEAFF. The CDR3 DNA reads TGTGCCATCAGTGAGGGGGGGGTGGAGAACACTGAAGCTTTCTTT.

This chain uses TRBV29-1 with TRBJ2-3, with 7 nucleotides matching TRBD2. The CDR3 loop spans 13 amino acids. Germline CDR1 is SQVTM and CDR2 is ANQGSEA. V lost 7 bases to trimming and J lost 2 bases; unmatched junction nucleotides: 6. The chain's CDR3 is CSAGLGNTDTQYF. In nucleotides, the CDR3 is TGCAGCGCCGGACTAGGAAACACAGATACGCAGTATTTT.

The chain employs TRBV18 and TRBJ2-4; TRBD1 matches at 12 bases. Germline loops: CDR1 KGHSH, CDR2 LQKENI. The trim removed 4 bases at V and 6 bases at J, leaving 7 bases unmatched. CDR3 length equals 16 residues. CDR3 bases: TGTGCCAGCTCACTCGGGACAGGGGGCGCCTTAAACATTCAGTACTTC. Translating it yields CASSLGTGGALNIQYF.

This clone showed up just once. For the CDR3, the DNA is TGTGCCATCAGTGAGTCGGAGACAGGGTCCTACGAGCAGTACTTC. Its protein product is CAISESETGSYEQYF. This chain uses TRBV10-3 with TRBJ2-7; TRBD1 agrees at 7 bases. V was clipped by 0 bases and J by 1 base; unmatched bases: 3. This CDR3 spans 15 amino acids. Germline-derived CDR1 and CDR2 are ENHRY and SYGVKD.

The chain links TRBV18 to TRBJ1-1; TRBD1 matches at 7 bases. V gave up 4 bases and J gave up 2 bases; unmatched junction bases: 1. Germline lookup yields CDR1 KGHSH and CDR2 LQKENI. There are 13 residues in the CDR3. The CDR3 sequence is CASSRQGNTEAFF. CDR3 in DNA: TGTGCCAGCTCACGACAGGGTAACACTGAAGCTTTCTTT.

The genes are TRBV14 and TRBJ2-7, with 9 bases aligning to TRBD1. The germline V gene encodes CDR1 SGHDN and CDR2 FVKESK. The V and J ends lost 1 base and 3 bases, in that order; junction bases with no gene match: 1. The CDR3 loop spans 14 amino acids. The CDR3 spells CASSQVGQGYEQYF. CDR3 DNA sequence: TGTGCCAGCAGCCAAGTGGGACAGGGCTACGAGCAGTACTTC.

The V call is TRBV5-5, the J call TRBJ2-1; 10 bases are a match to TRBD2. The CDR3 consists of 17 residues. Germline V gene sequence: CDR1 SGHKS, CDR2 YYEKEE (reference sequence). Germline trimming cut 0 bases from V and 3 bases from J; bases unmatched to any gene: 6. The CDR3 protein is CASSLAILAGDYNEQFF. The CDR3, as DNA: TGTGCCAGCAGCTTGGCGATTCTAGCGGGGGACTACAATGAGCAGTTCTTC. Combining the CDR3 with reference TRBV5-5 and TRBJ2-1 gives the whole variable domain DAGVTQSPTHLIKTRGQQVTLRCSPISGHKSVSWYQQVLGQGPQFIFQYYEKEERGRGNFPDRFSARQFPNYSSELNVNALLLGDSALYLCASSLAILAGDYNEQFFGPGTRLTVL.

The chain has TRBV27 and TRBJ1-4; TRBD1 matches 10 bases. The CDR3 runs 15 residues. Germline V gene lookup returns CDR1 MNHEY and CDR2 SMNVEV (reference sequence). After removal of 4 bases from V and 5 bases from J, the junction contained 4 bases not matched to a gene. Here the CDR3 DNA reads TGTGCCAGCAGTTCATGGGGACAGGGGAATGAAAAACTGTTTTTT. This sequence encodes CASSSWGQGNEKLFF.

The gene calls are TRBV27 and TRBJ2-2; 10 bases align to TRBD2. CDR1 is MNHEY, CDR2 SMNVEV, per germline (reference sequence). The V segment lost 5 bases and the J segment 7 bases; nucleotides outside the gene matches: 10. This CDR3 is 16 amino acids long. Here the CDR3 DNA reads TGTGCCAGCAGTATAGAGCGGGAGGGTTGGGGCGGGGAGCTGTTTTTT. Translating gives CASSIEREGWGGELFF.

This clone showed up just a few times. The rearrangement links TRBV15 to TRBJ1-1; tentative D call: TRBD1 (6 bases). CDR3 length: 15 residues. Trimming shortened V by 5 bases and J by 1 base, and 14 bases separated the two germline ends. CDR1 and CDR2 from the germline V gene are LNHNV and YYDKDF (reference sequence). CDR3 in DNA: TGTGCCACCAGCGCCCAGGACAGTTCGAACACTGAAGCTTTCTTT. It specifies CATSAQDSSNTEAFF.

This sequence joins TRBV24-1 and TRBJ2-7, with D unresolved. The CDR3 contains 13 residues. Germline V gene lookup returns CDR1 KGHDR and CDR2 SFDVKD. Trimming removed 3 bases at V and 7 bases at J, with 12 bases between. CDR3 bases: TGTGCCACCAGTGATGCCCCGGGTTATGAGCAGTACTTC. This translates into CATSDAPGYEQYF.

The chain links TRBV9 to TRBJ2-1, with a tentative D call TRBD2 (6 bases). Germline CDR1 reads SGDLS; CDR2 reads YYNGEE. V lost 0 bases to trimming and J lost 6 bases, with 19 bases between them. This CDR3 is 17 amino acids long. This CDR3 is CASSVAFVGTGVNEQFF. The CDR3, as DNA: TGTGCCAGCAGCGTAGCCTTCGTGGGAACGGGGGTCAATGAGCAGTTCTTC.

This clone was detected once. The chain combines TRBV12-3 or TRBV12-4 with TRBJ2-1; D not certain. With 6 bases removed from V and 7 bases from J, the gap between germline ends came to 13 bases. This CDR3 spans 13 amino acids. CDR3 sequence reads: CASSSDLGNEQFF. In DNA, the CDR3 is TGTGCCAGCAGCAGCGACCTCGGGAATGAGCAGTTCTTC.

The chain links TRBV7-3 to TRBJ1-3, with D possibly TRBD1 on 6 matching bases. Between the trimmed V and J ends, which lost 2 bases and 2 bases, there was a span of 7 bases. The CDR3 loop spans 14 amino acids. The germline V gene encodes CDR1 SGHTA and CDR2 FQGTGA. The CDR3 spells CASSLGGAGNTIYF. The CDR3 coding sequence is TGTGCCAGCAGCTTAGGGGGCGCTGGAAACACCATATATTTT.

The chain employs TRBV28 and TRBJ2-7; TRBD1 might be the D (6 bases). Germline V gene data show CDR1 as MDHEN and CDR2 as SYDVKM. There are 13 residues in the CDR3. V was cut by 9 bases and J by 0 bases, with 12 bases left in between. The CDR3 sequence is CASQGHPSYEQYF. CDR3 DNA sequence: TGTGCCAGTCAGGGGCACCCCTCCTACGAGCAGTACTTC.

The chain carries TRBV5-4 and TRBJ1-1, with a possible D match to TRBD1 (5 bases). Germline CDR1 and CDR2: SGHNT and YYREEE (reference sequence). V lost 0 bases to trimming and J lost 4 bases, with 19 bases between them. The CDR3 covers 17 residues. Here the CDR3 DNA reads TGTGCCAGCAGCTTGGTGGGATCGCAGGGTGGTAGCACTGAAGCTTTCTTT. Its translation: CASSLVGSQGGSTEAFF.